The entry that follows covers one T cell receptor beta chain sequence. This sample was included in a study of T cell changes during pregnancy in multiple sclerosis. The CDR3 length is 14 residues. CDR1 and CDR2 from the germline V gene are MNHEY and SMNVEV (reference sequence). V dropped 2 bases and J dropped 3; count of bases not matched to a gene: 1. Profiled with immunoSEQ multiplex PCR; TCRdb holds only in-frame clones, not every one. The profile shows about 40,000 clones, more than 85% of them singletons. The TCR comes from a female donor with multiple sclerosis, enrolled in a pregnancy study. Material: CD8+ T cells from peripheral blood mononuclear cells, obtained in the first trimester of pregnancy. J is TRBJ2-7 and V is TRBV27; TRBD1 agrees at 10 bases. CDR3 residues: CASSLGTGVYEQYF. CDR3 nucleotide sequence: TGTGCCAGCAGTTTAGGGACAGGGGTCTACGAGCAGTACTTC.